This entry lists 9 T cell receptor beta chains sequenced from one sample in a study of blood T cell repertoires in COVID-19. Sequenced by immunoSEQ multiplex PCR; TCRdb stores in-frame clones only, minus some. The sample carries more than 150,000 clones, 78% recorded once. The sample was peripheral blood. The receptors derive from a woman over 75 with acute or convalescent COVID-19.

This chain joins TRBV5-1 and TRBJ2-5, with TRBD1 matching 7 bases. Germline V CDR1 and CDR2: SGHRS, YFSETQ. The ends lost 3 bases at V and 1 base at J; junction bases unmatched: 6. This CDR3 contains 15 residues. The CDR3 here is CASSSNTGVQETQYF. In DNA form, the CDR3 reads TGCGCCAGCAGCTCGAATACAGGGGTCCAAGAGACCCAGTACTTC.

The chain joins TRBV3-1 (or the pseudogene TRBV3-2) to TRBJ1-4; TRBD1 might be the D (6 bases). From germline, CDR1 is LGHDT and CDR2 YNNKEL (reference sequence). Trimming stripped 1 base from V and 11 bases from J, with 8 bases between. The length of the CDR3 is 12 residues. CDR3 amino acids: CASSQAGAKLFF. The CDR3 bases are TGTGCCAGCAGCCAAGCAGGGGCCAAACTGTTTTTT.

The chain carries TRBV7-3 and TRBJ2-7; 9 bases line up with TRBD2. This CDR3 has 15 amino acids. Germline V gene sequence: CDR1 SGHTA, CDR2 FQGTGA. The J segment lost 5 bases and the V segment lost 5 bases, leaving 10 bases of the junction unmatched. As DNA, the CDR3 is TGTGCCAGCAGCCGCGGGGGACTAGCATCCAACGAGCAGTACTTC. It encodes CASSRGGLASNEQYF.

This clone showed up just once. The chain is built from TRBV5-1 and TRBJ2-1; 7 positions match TRBD2. Germline values: CDR1 SGHRS, CDR2 YFSETQ. V gave up 4 bases and J gave up 4 bases; unmatched junction bases: 5. The CDR3 is 14 residues long. This chain's CDR3 is CASSSGDYYNEQFF. DNA for the CDR3: TGCGCCAGCAGCAGTGGGGACTATTACAATGAGCAGTTCTTC.

V is TRBV2 and J is TRBJ1-5; possible D gene TRBD1, 5 bases. Trimming shortened V by 5 bases and J by 0 bases, and 11 bases separated the two germline ends. Germline loops: CDR1 SNHLY, CDR2 FYNNEI. The CDR3 has 15 residues. The CDR3 region has the DNA TGTGCCAGCAGTTTGGACACCGTTAGCAATCAGCCCCAGCATTTT. This codes for CASSLDTVSNQPQHF. The whole variable domain, remainder taken from reference TRBV2 and TRBJ1-5, is EPEVTQTPSHQVTQMGQEVILRCVPISNHLYFYWYRQILGQKVEFLVSFYNNEISEKSEIFDDQFSVERPDGSNFTLKIRSTKLEDSAMYFCASSLDTVSNQPQHFGDGTRLSIL.

The chain recombines TRBV27 with TRBJ1-1, with TRBD1 matching over 9 bases. J lost 10 bases, V lost 3 bases, and 6 bases had no gene match. The CDR3 sequence is 13 residues long. CDR1 is MNHEY, CDR2 SMNVEV, per germline (reference sequence). The CDR3 DNA follows: TGTGCCAGCAGTTTTTCCGGGACAGGGCGAGCTTTCTTT. This translates into CASSFSGTGRAFF.

For the CDR3, the DNA is TGTGCCAGCAGCGTTGGACAGGCCAGCTCCTACGAGCAGTACTTC. It encodes CASSVGQASSYEQYF. The chain has TRBV7-2 and TRBJ2-7; 7 bases are a match to TRBD1. With V trimmed by 5 bases and J by 0 bases, 7 bases remained unmatched. This CDR3 has 15 amino acids. Germline-derived CDR1 and CDR2 are SGHTA and FQGNSA.

This clone has only one observation. DNA of the CDR3: TGTGCCAGCAGCTGGTCCTACCCCTCAACTCCGGGACAGCGAGCCCCCCCTTCCTACGAGCAGTACTTC. As protein: CASSWSYPSTPGQRAPPSYEQYF. This chain joins TRBV28 and TRBJ2-7, with 7 nucleotides matching TRBD1. CDR3 size: 23 residues. Trimming at V came to 6 bases and at J to 1 base, leaving 33 bases not matched to a gene. Germline loops: CDR1 MDHEN, CDR2 SYDVKM.

With respect to this clone: The sample holds other DNA sequences that translate to the same CDR3. V usage is TRBV7-9 and J usage is TRBJ1-3; D unclear. Germline CDR1 reads SEHNR; CDR2 reads FQNEAQ (reference sequence). The CDR3 contains 16 residues. V lost 5 bases to trimming and J lost 0 bases, with 14 bases between them. The CDR3 spells CASSPPVPSSGNTIYF. In nucleotides, the CDR3 is TGTGCCAGCAGCCCGCCCGTCCCCAGCTCTGGAAACACCATATATTTT.